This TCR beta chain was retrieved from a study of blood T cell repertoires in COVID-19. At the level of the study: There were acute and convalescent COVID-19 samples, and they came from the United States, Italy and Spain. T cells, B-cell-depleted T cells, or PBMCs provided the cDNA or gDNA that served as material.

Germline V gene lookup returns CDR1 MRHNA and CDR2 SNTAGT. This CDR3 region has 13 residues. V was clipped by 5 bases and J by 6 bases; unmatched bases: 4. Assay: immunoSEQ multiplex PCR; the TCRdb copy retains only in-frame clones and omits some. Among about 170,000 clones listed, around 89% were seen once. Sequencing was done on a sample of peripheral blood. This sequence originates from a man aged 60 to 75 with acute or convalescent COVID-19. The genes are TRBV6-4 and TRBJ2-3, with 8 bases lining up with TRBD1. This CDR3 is CASSQQGADTQYF. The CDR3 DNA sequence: TGTGCCAGCAGTCAGCAGGGGGCCGATACGCAGTATTTT.